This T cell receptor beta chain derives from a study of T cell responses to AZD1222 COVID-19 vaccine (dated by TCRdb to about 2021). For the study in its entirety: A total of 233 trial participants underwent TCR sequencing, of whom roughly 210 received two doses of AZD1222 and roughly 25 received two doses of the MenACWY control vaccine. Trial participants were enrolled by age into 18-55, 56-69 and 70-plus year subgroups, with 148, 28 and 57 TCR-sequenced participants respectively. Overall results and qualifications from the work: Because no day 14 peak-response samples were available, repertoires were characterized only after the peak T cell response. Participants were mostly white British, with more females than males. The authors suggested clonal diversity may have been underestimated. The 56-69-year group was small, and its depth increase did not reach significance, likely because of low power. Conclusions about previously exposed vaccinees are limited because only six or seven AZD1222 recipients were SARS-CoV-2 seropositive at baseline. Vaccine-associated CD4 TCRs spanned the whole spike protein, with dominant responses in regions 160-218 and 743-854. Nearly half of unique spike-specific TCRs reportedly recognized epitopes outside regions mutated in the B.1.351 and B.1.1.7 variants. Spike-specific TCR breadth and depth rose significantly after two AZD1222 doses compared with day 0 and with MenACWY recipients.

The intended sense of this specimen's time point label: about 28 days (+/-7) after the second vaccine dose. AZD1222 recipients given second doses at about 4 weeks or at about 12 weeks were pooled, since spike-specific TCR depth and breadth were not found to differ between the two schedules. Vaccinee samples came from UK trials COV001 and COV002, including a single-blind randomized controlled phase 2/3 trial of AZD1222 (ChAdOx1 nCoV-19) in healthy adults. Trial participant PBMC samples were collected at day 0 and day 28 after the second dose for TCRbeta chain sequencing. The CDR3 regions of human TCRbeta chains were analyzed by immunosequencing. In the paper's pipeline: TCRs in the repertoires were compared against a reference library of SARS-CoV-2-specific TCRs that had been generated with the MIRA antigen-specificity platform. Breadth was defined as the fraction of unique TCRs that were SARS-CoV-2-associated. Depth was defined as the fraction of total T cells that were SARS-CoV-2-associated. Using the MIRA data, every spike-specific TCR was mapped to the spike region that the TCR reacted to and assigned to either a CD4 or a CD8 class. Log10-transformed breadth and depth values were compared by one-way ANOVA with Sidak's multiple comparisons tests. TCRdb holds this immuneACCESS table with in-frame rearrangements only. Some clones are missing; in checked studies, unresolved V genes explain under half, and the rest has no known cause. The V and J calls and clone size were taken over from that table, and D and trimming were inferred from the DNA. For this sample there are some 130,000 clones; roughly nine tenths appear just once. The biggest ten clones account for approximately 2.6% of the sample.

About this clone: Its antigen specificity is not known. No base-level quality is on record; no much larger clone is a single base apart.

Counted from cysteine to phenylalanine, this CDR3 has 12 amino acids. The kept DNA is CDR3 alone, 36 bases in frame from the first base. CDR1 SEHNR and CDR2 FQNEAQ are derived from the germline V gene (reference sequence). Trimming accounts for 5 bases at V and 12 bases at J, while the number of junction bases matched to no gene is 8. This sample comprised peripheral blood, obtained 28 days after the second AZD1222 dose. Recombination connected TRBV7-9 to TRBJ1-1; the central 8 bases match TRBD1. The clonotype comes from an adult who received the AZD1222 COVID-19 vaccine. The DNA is TGTGCCAGCAGCCCACCGGACAGGGAAACTTTCTTT. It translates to CASSPPDRETFF.